Shown below are 3 T cell receptor beta chains from a single sample sequenced in a study of shared clonotypes between healthy human individuals. The protocol was immunoSEQ multiplex PCR, while the TCRdb copy is restricted to in-frame clones and leaves out a portion. The sample includes about 2.1 million clones, about 94% of them seen just once. Cells designated naive CD8 were CD45RO-negative and were positively selected for CCR7, with terminally differentiated effector memory CD45RA+ cells excluded. What was sequenced was naive CD8+ T cells from PBMCs. These receptors all stem from a man younger than 35 in good health. Some clones in this sample may be carry-over from other donors' samples.

The V gene is TRBV9, the J gene TRBJ1-1, with 8 bases that match TRBD1. Germline trimming cut 5 bases from V and 4 bases from J; bases unmatched to any gene: 7. Germline V gene sequence: CDR1 SGDLS, CDR2 YYNGEE. The CDR3 is 14 amino acids. As DNA, the CDR3 is TGTGCCAGCAGAGATTACAGGGGGAGCACTGAAGCTTTCTTT. Translation gives CASRDYRGSTEAFF.

Only a few counts were recorded for this clone. Other DNA sequences from this sample encode an identical CDR3 as well. The chain is built from TRBV7-9 and TRBJ1-5; the D is unclear. The CDR3 runs to 12 residues. The ends were cut back, 2 bases at V and 5 bases at J, with 4 bases in the middle. Looked up from germline, CDR1 is SEHNR and CDR2 is FQNEAQ (reference sequence). This CDR3 reads CASSLLDQPQHF. As DNA, the CDR3 is TGTGCCAGCAGCTTATTAGATCAGCCCCAGCATTTT.

The chain carries TRBV11-2 and TRBJ2-2; 8 bases line up with TRBD1. The germline V gene has CDR1 SGHAT and CDR2 FQNNGV. The CDR3 is made up of 16 amino acids. The V gene end was trimmed by 1 base and the J gene end by 1 base; junction bases not matched to a gene: 2. The CDR3 DNA follows: TGTGCCAGCAGCTTAGGGACAGGGCTGAACACCGGGGAGCTGTTTTTT. The encoded protein is CASSLGTGLNTGELFF.